These 27 T cell receptor beta chains came from one sample sequenced in a study of siplizumab effects on memory and regulatory T cells (dated by TCRdb to between 2018 and 2021). Library prep was done by the immunoSEQ multiplex PCR assay. TCRdb took over this immuneACCESS table, retaining in-frame rearrangements with V and J assigned. Such tables are incomplete; in checked studies, under half of the missing clones stem from an unresolved V gene, and the remainder is unexplained. Within this sample are roughly 92,000 clones, with 94% of them counted one time only. The ten largest clones add up to roughly 0.3% of the sample. Material: non-Treg CD4+ T cells sorted from blood. What this sample's cell subset or site label stands for: FACS-sorted unstimulated CD4+ non-regulatory T cells. The receptors originated from a human donor in good health.

The V gene is TRBV30, the J gene TRBJ2-5, with 8 bases matching TRBD1. Germline CDR1 reads GTSNPN; CDR2 reads SVGIG (reference sequence). The trim removed 5 bases at V and 5 bases at J, leaving 7 bases unmatched. The CDR3 loop spans 13 amino acids. The CDR3 nucleotides are TGTGCCTGGGGACAGGGATCTAGGGAGACCCAGTACTTC. It encodes CAWGQGSRETQYF.

This clone was observed a single time. The chain links TRBV10-3 to TRBJ2-7, with 10 bases matching TRBD1. CDR3 length: 14 amino acids. Losses at the gene ends were 4 bases for V and 1 base for J; bases not matched to a gene: 1. From germline, CDR1 is ENHRY and CDR2 SYGVKD. The CDR3 region is CAISGGQGSYEQYF. In nucleotides, the CDR3 is TGTGCCATCAGTGGGGGACAGGGGTCCTACGAGCAGTACTTC.

J is TRBJ2-1 and V is TRBV5-4, with 12 positions matching TRBD2. CDR1 and CDR2 (germline): SGHNT, YYREEE (reference sequence). Trimming removed 0 bases from V and 7 bases from J; junction bases left unmatched: 2. The CDR3 contains 15 residues. The CDR3 reads CASSLATSGRNEQFF. CDR3 in DNA: TGTGCCAGCAGCTTGGCGACTAGCGGGAGAAATGAGCAGTTCTTC.

This chain connects TRBV5-6 to TRBJ1-1; TRBD1 is a possible D gene (6 bases). V gave up 0 bases and J gave up 2 bases, with 11 bases separating them. The CDR3 covers 15 residues. The germline V gene encodes CDR1 SGHDT and CDR2 YYEEEE. CDR3 residues: CASSLVRGGNTEAFF. CDR3 DNA sequence: TGTGCCAGCAGCTTGGTTCGGGGGGGCAACACTGAAGCTTTCTTT.

The chain carries TRBV9 and TRBJ2-3; D remains unclear. Germline-derived CDR1 and CDR2 are SGDLS and YYNGEE. V lost 0 bases and J lost 9, with 14 bases in between. This CDR3 has 14 residues. The CDR3 region is CASSVAFGGSTQYF. CDR3 nucleotide sequence: TGTGCCAGCAGCGTAGCTTTCGGTGGGTCAACGCAGTATTTT. The complete variable domain, with remaining parts taken from reference TRBV9 and TRBJ2-3, reads DSGVTQTPKHLITATGQRVTLRCSPRSGDLSVYWYQQSLDQGLQFLIQYYNGEERAKGNILERFSAQQFPDLHSELNLSSLELGDSALYFCASSVAFGGSTQYFGPGTRLTVL.

This clone was observed once. J is TRBJ2-2 and V is TRBV18; D tentatively reads TRBD1 or TRBD2 (5 bases each). The CDR3 is 16 residues long. V was trimmed by 1 base and J by 4 bases, leaving 13 bases between them. Germline V gives CDR1 KGHSH, CDR2 LQKENI. The DNA of the CDR3 is TGTGCCAGCTCACCACTTATTGAGGGGATCACCGGGGAGCTGTTTTTT. Residues: CASSPLIEGITGELFF.

The rearrangement links TRBV6-1 to TRBJ2-6; D possibly corresponds to TRBD2 (5 bases). The length of the CDR3 is 14 residues. V shed 8 bases and J shed 5 bases, with 13 bases lying between them. Germline V gives CDR1 MNHNS, CDR2 SASEGT. This CDR3 is CASYGVSRANVLTF. As DNA, the CDR3 is TGTGCCAGCTACGGGGTTTCTAGGGCCAACGTCCTGACTTTC.

The V and J genes are TRBV7-3 and TRBJ2-2; TRBD2 matches 10 bases. The V gene end was trimmed by 5 bases and the J gene end by 1 base; junction bases not matched to a gene: 16. Germline-derived CDR1 and CDR2 are SGHTA and FQGTGA. The CDR3 covers 20 residues. CDR3 protein: CASSPRAGSSGSLNTGELFF. The CDR3 DNA follows: TGTGCCAGCAGCCCAAGAGCGGGTTCTAGCGGGAGCCTGAACACCGGGGAGCTGTTTTTT.

This chain joins TRBV5-6 and TRBJ1-5; 7 positions match TRBD1. Germline V lookup: CDR1 SGHDT, CDR2 YYEEEE. This CDR3 contains 15 residues. V was clipped by 5 bases and J by 0 bases; unmatched bases: 5. The CDR3 bases are TGTGCCAGCAGTTCGACAGGGTTTAGCAATCAGCCCCAGCATTTT. Its translation is CASSSTGFSNQPQHF.

CDR3 sequence reads: CASTTGTGGFEQYF. CDR3 DNA sequence: TGTGCCAGTACCACCGGGACAGGGGGCTTCGAGCAGTACTTC. V usage is TRBV19 and J usage is TRBJ2-7; TRBD1 matches at 12 bases. The ends lost 7 bases at V and 6 bases at J; junction bases unmatched: 7. The germline CDR1 and CDR2 sequences are LNHDA and SQIVND (reference sequence). This CDR3 has 14 amino acids.

The chain carries TRBV7-9 and TRBJ2-1, with D tentatively TRBD2 (5 bases). There are 14 residues in the CDR3. CDR1 SEHNR and CDR2 FQNEAQ come from the germline V gene (reference sequence). Deletions cut 9 bases from V and 3 bases from J, with 15 bases between. CDR3 sequence (DNA): TGTGCCAGTCGAACAGCGGCGGACTACAATGAGCAGTTCTTC. Protein product: CASRTAADYNEQFF.

This clone has only a few counts. The genes are TRBV5-4 and TRBJ1-5; unclear D gene. In germline, CDR1 is SGHNT, CDR2 YYREEE (reference sequence). The CDR3 loop spans 13 amino acids. Trimming stripped 0 bases from V and 4 bases from J, with 5 bases between. CDR3 nucleotides: TGTGCCAGCAGCTTGGAGGTTAATCAGCCCCAGCATTTT. Translated: CASSLEVNQPQHF.

The chain carries TRBV4-3 and TRBJ2-1; weak D call: TRBD2 (6 bases). Germline V lookup: CDR1 LGHNA, CDR2 YSLEER. Deletions cut 1 base from V and 2 bases from J, with 9 bases between. This CDR3 is built from 15 residues. The CDR3 loop is CASSQGLGPYNEQFF. The CDR3 DNA follows: TGCGCCAGCAGCCAAGGACTAGGCCCCTACAATGAGCAGTTCTTC.

V gene TRBV11-3 combines with J gene TRBJ2-7; unclear D gene. The CDR3 extends over 12 amino acids. Germline lookup yields CDR1 SGHNT and CDR2 YENEEA. The ends were cut back, 5 bases at V and 1 base at J, with 6 bases in the middle. The CDR3 DNA reads as TGTGCCAGCAGCCCCCCGTCCTACGAGCAGTACTTC. This translates into CASSPPSYEQYF.

The DNA of the CDR3 is TGCAGCGTTGAGTTCCCTCAGACGAACACCGGGGAGCTGTTTTTT. It codes for CSVEFPQTNTGELFF. This chain joins TRBV29-1 and TRBJ2-2, with D uncertain. The V end lost 3 bases, the J end lost 0 bases, and 11 bases lay between the germline ends. Germline CDR1 and CDR2: SQVTM and ANQGSEA. The CDR3 is 15 amino acids.

This clone was seen a single time. The V gene is TRBV5-4, the J gene TRBJ1-1; no definite D call. The CDR3 spans 14 residues. CDR1 and CDR2 (germline): SGHNT, YYREEE (reference sequence). Trimming cost V 0 bases and J 1 base, with 7 bases left between them. Here the CDR3 reads CASSLGRRNTEAFF. For the CDR3, the DNA is TGTGCCAGCAGCTTGGGACGGCGGAACACTGAAGCTTTCTTT.

V usage is TRBV6-6 and J usage is TRBJ1-5, with a possible D match to TRBD1 (5 bases). CDR1 and CDR2 from the germline V gene are MNHNY and SVGAGI (reference sequence). Trimming pared 8 bases from V and 3 bases from J, leaving 17 bases between. The CDR3 consists of 15 residues. The CDR3 DNA reads TGTGCCAGCCTCCTTCGAGGGGTCAACAATCAGCCCCAGCATTTT. Amino acids: CASLLRGVNNQPQHF.

The V and J genes are TRBV2 and TRBJ2-1; 8 nucleotides line up with TRBD1. The V segment lost 2 bases and the J segment 5 bases; nucleotides outside the gene matches: 5. The germline CDR1 and CDR2 sequences are SNHLY and FYNNEI. This CDR3 comprises 15 residues. This chain's CDR3 is CASSELQGADNEQFF. The CDR3 DNA follows: TGTGCCAGCAGTGAATTGCAGGGGGCGGACAATGAGCAGTTCTTC.

The chain couples TRBV18 to TRBJ2-3, with no clear D. The CDR3 extends over 14 amino acids. V was cut by 1 base and J by 3 bases, with 8 bases left in between. Germline V CDR1 and CDR2: KGHSH, LQKENI. The CDR3, as DNA: TGTGCCAGCTCACCACTGAGTCTGACAGATACGCAGTATTTT. Protein: CASSPLSLTDTQYF.

In the case of this clone: The sample contains more than one DNA sequence encoding this CDR3. The chain is built from TRBV5-1 and TRBJ1-6, with D hard to call. The CDR3 length is 16 residues. Germline lookup yields CDR1 SGHRS and CDR2 YFSETQ. Trimming took 0 bases from V and 10 from J, leaving 17 bases between them. Written as DNA, the CDR3 is TGCGCCAGCAGCTTGGGGGGTGGCACGGGCGGATCACCCCTCCACTTT. Encoded protein: CASSLGGGTGGSPLHF.

The CDR3 spells CSVGWGNTIYF. The DNA of the CDR3 is TGCAGCGTTGGTTGGGGGAACACCATATATTTT. The V gene is TRBV29-1, the J gene TRBJ1-3; D may be TRBD1 (5 bases). The V end was cut by 4 bases, the J end by 7 bases, with 8 bases between. Per germline, CDR1 SQVTM and CDR2 ANQGSEA. This CDR3 region has 11 residues.

The chain employs TRBV18 and TRBJ1-2; 9 bases map to TRBD1. The germline CDR1 and CDR2 sequences are KGHSH and LQKENI. CDR3 size: 16 residues. V was clipped by 3 bases and J by 8 bases; unmatched bases: 13. CDR3 DNA sequence: TGTGCCAGCTCACCGAGCCGACAGGGGGTTGGTGACGGCTACACCTTC. Protein sequence: CASSPSRQGVGDGYTF.

This chain uses TRBV5-1 with TRBJ1-2, with D possibly TRBD1 on 5 matching bases. The CDR3 has 15 residues. Per germline, CDR1 SGHRS and CDR2 YFSETQ. V was cut by 1 base and J by 1 base, with 11 bases left in between. In DNA form, the CDR3 reads TGCGCCAGCAGCTTGTTGGGGACCGATAACTATGGCTACACCTTC. Its translation is CASSLLGTDNYGYTF.

J is TRBJ1-1 and V is TRBV29-1; tentatively, D is TRBD1 (5 bases). V lost 4 bases and J 2 bases, leaving 17 bases between the germline ends. From germline, CDR1 is SQVTM and CDR2 ANQGSEA. The CDR3 covers 15 residues. The chain's CDR3 is CSVASLGRVNTEAFF. CDR3 DNA: TGCAGCGTTGCTTCTTTAGGCAGGGTCAACACTGAAGCTTTCTTT.

The V gene is TRBV6-6, the J gene TRBJ2-7; 8 bases fit TRBD1. V lost 5 bases to trimming and J lost 2 bases; unmatched junction nucleotides: 11. The germline gives CDR1 MNHNY, CDR2 SVGAGI (reference sequence). The length of the CDR3 is 16 residues. The CDR3 nucleotides read TGTGCCAGCAGTCAGCCCAGGACAGGGCTAACCTACGAGCAGTACTTC. It encodes CASSQPRTGLTYEQYF.

The rearrangement links TRBV18 to TRBJ2-1, with 7 bases fitting TRBD1. The ends lost 6 bases at V and 4 bases at J; junction bases unmatched: 18. This CDR3 spans 18 amino acids. The V gene's germline CDR1 is KGHSH and CDR2 LQKENI. CDR3 DNA sequence: TGTGCCAGCTCGCCAATTAAGACAGGGCCGGGTACTTACAATGAGCAGTTCTTC. Translated, it gives CASSPIKTGPGTYNEQFF.

The chain has TRBV7-2 and TRBJ2-7; D unresolved. Germline V gives CDR1 SGHTA, CDR2 FQGNSA. Trimming left V 3 bases short and J 6 bases short, with 12 bases between. CDR3 length: 13 residues. CDR3 sequence: CASSLRQSGEQYF. The CDR3 region has the DNA TGTGCCAGCAGCTTGCGGCAGAGTGGCGAGCAGTACTTC.